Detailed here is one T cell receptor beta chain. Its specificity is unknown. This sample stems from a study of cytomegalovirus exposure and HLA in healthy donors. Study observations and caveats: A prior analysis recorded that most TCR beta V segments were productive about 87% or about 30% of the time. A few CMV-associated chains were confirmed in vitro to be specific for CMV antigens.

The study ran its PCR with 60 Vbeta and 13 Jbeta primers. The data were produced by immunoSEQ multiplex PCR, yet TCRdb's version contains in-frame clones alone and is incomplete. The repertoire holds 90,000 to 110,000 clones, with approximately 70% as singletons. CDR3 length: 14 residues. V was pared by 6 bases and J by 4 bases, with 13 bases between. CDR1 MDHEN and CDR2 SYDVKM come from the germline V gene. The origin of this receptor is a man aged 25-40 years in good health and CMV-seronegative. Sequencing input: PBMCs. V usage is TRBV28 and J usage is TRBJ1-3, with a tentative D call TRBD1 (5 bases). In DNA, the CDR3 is TGTGCCAGCAGATCGCTGGGGGGAGGAAACACCATATATTTT. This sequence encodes CASRSLGGGNTIYF.